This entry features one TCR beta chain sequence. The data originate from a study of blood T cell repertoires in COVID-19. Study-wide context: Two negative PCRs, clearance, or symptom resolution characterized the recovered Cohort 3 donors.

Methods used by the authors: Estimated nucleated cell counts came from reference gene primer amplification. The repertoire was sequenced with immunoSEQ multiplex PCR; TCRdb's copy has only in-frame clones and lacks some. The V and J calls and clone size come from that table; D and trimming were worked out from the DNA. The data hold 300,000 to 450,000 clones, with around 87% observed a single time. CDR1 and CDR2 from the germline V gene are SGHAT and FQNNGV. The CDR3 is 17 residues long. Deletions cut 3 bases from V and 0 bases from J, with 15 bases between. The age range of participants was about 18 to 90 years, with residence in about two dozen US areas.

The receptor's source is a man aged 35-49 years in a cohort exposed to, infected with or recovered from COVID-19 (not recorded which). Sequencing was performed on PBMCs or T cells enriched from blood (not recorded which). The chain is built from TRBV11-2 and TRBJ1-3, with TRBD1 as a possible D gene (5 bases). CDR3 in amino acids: CASSFLQPGLSGNTIYF. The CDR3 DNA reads TGTGCCAGCAGCTTCCTTCAGCCGGGACTCTCTGGAAACACCATATATTTT.